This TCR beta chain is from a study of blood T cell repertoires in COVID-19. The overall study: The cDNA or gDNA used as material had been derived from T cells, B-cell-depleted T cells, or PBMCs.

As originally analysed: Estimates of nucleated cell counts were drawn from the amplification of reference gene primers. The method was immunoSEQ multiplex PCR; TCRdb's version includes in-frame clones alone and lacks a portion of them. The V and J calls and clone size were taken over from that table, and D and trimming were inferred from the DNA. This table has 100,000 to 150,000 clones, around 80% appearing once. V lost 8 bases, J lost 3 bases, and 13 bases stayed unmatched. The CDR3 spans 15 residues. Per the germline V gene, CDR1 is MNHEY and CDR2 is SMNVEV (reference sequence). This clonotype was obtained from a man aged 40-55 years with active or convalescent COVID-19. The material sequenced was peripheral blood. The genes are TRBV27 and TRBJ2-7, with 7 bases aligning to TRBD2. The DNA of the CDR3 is TGTGCCAGCCGTTACCTGGCGGGAGAAGGCTACGAGCAGTACTTC. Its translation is CASRYLAGEGYEQYF.